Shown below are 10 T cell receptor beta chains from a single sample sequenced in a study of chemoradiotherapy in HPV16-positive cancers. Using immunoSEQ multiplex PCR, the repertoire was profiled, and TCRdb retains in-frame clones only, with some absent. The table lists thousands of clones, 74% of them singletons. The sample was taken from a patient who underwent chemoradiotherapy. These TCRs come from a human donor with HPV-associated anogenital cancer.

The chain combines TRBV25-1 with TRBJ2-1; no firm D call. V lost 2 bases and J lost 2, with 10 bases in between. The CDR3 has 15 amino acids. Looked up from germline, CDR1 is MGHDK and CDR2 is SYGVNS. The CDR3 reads CASSERRSTYNEQFF. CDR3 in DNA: TGTGCCAGCAGTGAACGGCGGAGTACCTACAATGAGCAGTTCTTC.

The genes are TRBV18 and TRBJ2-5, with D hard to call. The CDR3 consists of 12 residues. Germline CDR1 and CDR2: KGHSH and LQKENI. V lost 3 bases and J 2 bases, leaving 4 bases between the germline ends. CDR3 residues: CASSPTQETQYF. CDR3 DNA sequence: TGTGCCAGCTCACCGACACAAGAGACCCAGTACTTC.

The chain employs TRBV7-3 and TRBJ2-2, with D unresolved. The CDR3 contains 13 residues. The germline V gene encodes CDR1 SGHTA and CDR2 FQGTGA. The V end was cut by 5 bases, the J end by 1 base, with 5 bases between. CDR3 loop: CASSPRNTGELFF. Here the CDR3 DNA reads TGTGCCAGCAGCCCCCGGAACACCGGGGAGCTGTTTTTT.

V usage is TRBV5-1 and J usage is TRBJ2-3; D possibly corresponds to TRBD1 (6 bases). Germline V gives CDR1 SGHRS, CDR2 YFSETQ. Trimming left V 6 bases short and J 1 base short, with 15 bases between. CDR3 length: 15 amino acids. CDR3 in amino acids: CASTETGIRTDTQYF. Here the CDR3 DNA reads TGCGCCAGCACCGAAACAGGGATCCGCACAGATACGCAGTATTTT. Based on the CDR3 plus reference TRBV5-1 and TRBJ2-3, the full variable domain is KAGVTQTPRYLIKTRGQQVTLSCSPISGHRSVSWYQQTPGQGLQFLFEYFSETQRNKGNFPGRFSGRQFSNSRSEMNVSTLELGDSALYLCASTETGIRTDTQYFGPGTRLTVL.

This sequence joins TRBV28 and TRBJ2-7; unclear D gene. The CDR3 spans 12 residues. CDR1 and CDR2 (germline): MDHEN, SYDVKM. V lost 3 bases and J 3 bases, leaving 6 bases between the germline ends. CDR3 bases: TGTGCCAGCAGTTTTACTAACTACGAGCAGTACTTC. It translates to CASSFTNYEQYF. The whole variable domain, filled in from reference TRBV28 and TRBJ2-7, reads DVKVTQSSRYLVKRTGEKVFLECVQDMDHENMFWYRQDPGLGLRLIYFSYDVKMKEKGDIPEGYSVSREKKERFSLILESASTNQTSMYLCASSFTNYEQYFGPGTRLTVT.

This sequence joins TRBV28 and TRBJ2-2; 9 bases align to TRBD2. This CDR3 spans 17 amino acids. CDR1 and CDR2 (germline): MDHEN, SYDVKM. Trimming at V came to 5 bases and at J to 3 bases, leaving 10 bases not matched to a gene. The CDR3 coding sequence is TGTGCCAGCAGTCAGTATAGCGGGAGAAGGTACACCGGGGAGCTGTTTTTT. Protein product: CASSQYSGRRYTGELFF.

The CDR3 DNA reads TGTGCCAGCAGTGACTCAGGGGGCACAGATACGCAGTATTTT. Its protein product is CASSDSGGTDTQYF. V is TRBV6-4 and J is TRBJ2-3, with D tentatively TRBD1 (5 bases). The CDR3 sequence is 14 residues long. V lost 0 bases to trimming and J lost 1 base, with 5 bases between them. Looked up from germline, CDR1 is MRHNA and CDR2 is SNTAGT.

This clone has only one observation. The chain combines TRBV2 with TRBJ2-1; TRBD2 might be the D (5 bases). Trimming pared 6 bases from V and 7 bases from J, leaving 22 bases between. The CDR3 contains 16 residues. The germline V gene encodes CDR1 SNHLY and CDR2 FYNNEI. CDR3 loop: CASSSPRAAGVNEQFF. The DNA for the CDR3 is TGTGCCAGCAGCTCTCCCCGGGCGGCCGGGGTAAATGAGCAGTTCTTC.

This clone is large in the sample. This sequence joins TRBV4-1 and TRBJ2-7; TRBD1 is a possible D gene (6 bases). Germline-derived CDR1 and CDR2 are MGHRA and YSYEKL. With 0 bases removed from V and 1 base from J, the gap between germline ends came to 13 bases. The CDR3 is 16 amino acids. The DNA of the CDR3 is TGCGCCAGCAGCCAAGAAGGGACATTGGGGTCCTACGAGCAGTACTTC. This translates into CASSQEGTLGSYEQYF.

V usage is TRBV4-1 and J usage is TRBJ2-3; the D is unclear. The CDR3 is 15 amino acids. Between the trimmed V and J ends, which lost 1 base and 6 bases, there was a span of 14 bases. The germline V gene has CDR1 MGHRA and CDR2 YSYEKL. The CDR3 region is CASSQVGGIGDTQYF. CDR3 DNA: TGCGCCAGCAGCCAAGTAGGCGGCATTGGGGATACGCAGTATTTT.